This note documents a single T cell receptor beta chain sequence. This sample stems from a study of blood T cell repertoires in COVID-19. Study background: PBMCs, B-cell-depleted T cells, or T cells were the source of the cDNA or gDNA that made up the material.

The germline V gene has CDR1 MNHEY and CDR2 SVGAGI. Germline trimming cut 7 bases from V and 4 bases from J; bases unmatched to any gene: 5. This CDR3 contains 13 residues. TCRdb keeps only in-frame clones here, not all; method: immunoSEQ multiplex PCR. The sample holds under 50,000 clones, roughly 89% seen once. The specimen sequenced was peripheral blood. The chain recombines TRBV6-5 with TRBJ2-5, with TRBD2 matching 8 bases. The source is a man between 65 and 80 years old with active COVID-19. As DNA, the CDR3 is TGTGCCAGCACTGGGGCGGGGGGAGAGACCCAGTACTTC. This codes for CASTGAGGETQYF.